This paragraph covers one TCR beta chain sequence. This sample is part of a study of blood T cell repertoires in COVID-19. Generated by immunoSEQ multiplex PCR, the TCRdb table keeps only in-frame clones and is missing some. The sample shows around 300,000 clones, around 82% of them seen only once. Trimming removed 8 bases from V and 5 bases from J, with 10 bases in between. The CDR3 sequence is 13 residues long. Germline CDR1 is MNHNY and CDR2 is SVGAGI (reference sequence). The sequence was collected from a man aged 25 to 40 with active or convalescent COVID-19. This chain uses TRBV6-6 with TRBJ2-6, with D maybe TRBD2 (5 bases). The sequenced sample was peripheral blood. The CDR3 DNA is TGTGCCAGCGCCCGGGAAAGGGCCAACGTCCTGACTTTC. Amino acid sequence: CASARERANVLTF.